A selection of T cell receptor beta chains follows, all from one sample in a study. TCRdb ran MiXCR on the RT-PCR reads and lists one entry per CDR3 protein. The sample lists almost 700,000 distinct CDR3 sequences, 13% to 15% occurring once. The sample taken for sequencing was memory CD4+ T cells from blood. The receptors shown here come from a female donor in good health, serving as a healthy control. CDR3s include the opening cysteine and the closing phenylalanine or tryptophan. The D gene is left open where the match is weak. Rows may omit the clone size; those that give it use once, few, many or a size class.

V gene,D gene,clone size,J gene,CDR3 protein,CDR3 DNA
TRBV4-2,TRBD1,.,TRBJ1-5,CASSPGDRLGNQPQHF,TGTGCCAGCAGCCCGGGGGACAGGTTGGGGAATCAGCCCCAGCATTTT
TRBV20-1,.,many,TRBJ2-7,CSARDHRGIGEQYF,TGCAGTGCTAGAGATCACCGAGGGATCGGCGAGCAGTACTTC
TRBV2,.,.,TRBJ2-7,CASSLPGRDTYEQYF,TGTGCCAGCAGTCTACCGGGACGGGACACCTACGAGCAGTACTTC
TRBV7-3,.,few,TRBJ1-6,CASSLGSYSPLHF,TGTGCCAGCAGCTTAGGCAGTTATTCACCCCTCCACTTT
TRBV10-3,TRBD2,many,TRBJ2-5,CAISGDAGTSGETQYF,TGTGCCATCAGTGGGGACGCGGGGACTAGCGGAGAGACCCAGTACTTC
TRBV19,.,few,TRBJ1-2,CASSIDPSTYGYTF,TGTGCCAGTAGTATAGATCCCTCAACCTATGGCTACACCTTC
TRBV3-1,.,.,TRBJ1-1,CASSQEHQGNAFF,TGTGCCAGCAGCCAGGAACACCAGGGGAACGCTTTCTTT
TRBV4-3,.,many,TRBJ1-1,CASSQGYYTEAFF,TGCGCCAGCAGCCAGGGGTATTACACTGAAGCTTTCTTT
TRBV29-1,TRBD1,many,TRBJ1-1,CSVGPGGTEAFF,TGCAGCGTGGGGCCAGGGGGAACTGAAGCTTTCTTT
TRBV20-1,TRBD2,many,TRBJ2-2,CSARAASGSRELFF,TGCAGTGCTAGAGCGGCTAGCGGGAGCAGGGAGCTGTTTTTT
TRBV18,.,few,TRBJ1-2,CASSLDGGPSGYTF,TGTGCCAGCTCACTGGATGGGGGCCCGAGTGGCTACACCTTC
TRBV10-3,TRBD2,.,TRBJ2-3,CAISGGRGLDTQYF,TGTGCCATCAGTGGGGGGAGGGGTTTGGATACGCAGTATTTT
TRBV20-1,.,few,TRBJ2-7,CSARDLSVSYEQYF,TGCAGTGCTAGAGATCTAAGCGTCTCCTACGAGCAGTACTTC
TRBV6-5,.,many,TRBJ1-5,CASSPRQRSQPQHF,TGTGCCAGCAGCCCCCGACAGCGCAGTCAGCCCCAGCATTTT
TRBV12-3/TRBV12-4,.,.,TRBJ2-6,CASSLGAAGANVLTF,TGTGCCAGCAGCCTGGGGGCCGCTGGGGCCAACGTCCTGACTTTC
TRBV28,TRBD1,.,TRBJ1-5,CASTNRGHSQPQHF,TGTGCCAGCACCAACAGGGGTCATAGTCAGCCCCAGCATTTT
TRBV11-2,TRBD1,many,TRBJ1-4,CASSSTGGTNEKLFF,TGTGCCAGCAGCTCGACAGGGGGGACTAATGAAAAACTGTTTTTT
TRBV6-6,.,many,TRBJ1-2,CASSYRTAEYFNYGYTF,TGTGCCAGCAGTTACCGGACAGCCGAATATTTTAACTATGGCTACACCTTC
TRBV12-3/TRBV12-4,.,many,TRBJ1-5,CASSLSGANQPQHF,TGTGCCAGCAGTTTATCAGGGGCCAATCAGCCCCAGCATTTT
TRBV10-3,TRBD2,few,TRBJ2-1,CAISVGLVGSDEQFF,TGTGCCATCAGTGTTGGACTAGTAGGATCGGATGAGCAGTTCTTC
TRBV20-1,.,.,TRBJ1-4,CSATPVRDNEKLFF,TGCAGTGCTACGCCTGTCCGGGATAATGAAAAACTGTTTTTT
TRBV28,.,.,TRBJ1-3,CASKSGGEGNTIYF,TGTGCCAGCAAGTCAGGAGGGGAAGGAAACACCATATATTTT
TRBV28,TRBD1,.,TRBJ1-5,CASSSPDRKHNQPQHF,TGTGCCAGCAGTTCCCCGGACAGGAAGCACAATCAGCCCCAGCATTTT
TRBV10-3,TRBD1,many,TRBJ2-7,CAISGTGPSYEQYF,TGTGCCATCAGTGGGACAGGGCCCTCCTACGAGCAGTACTTC
TRBV5-1,TRBD1,few,TRBJ1-5,CASSAGTEDQPQHF,TGCGCCAGCAGCGCCGGGACAGAGGATCAGCCCCAGCATTTT
TRBV4-3,.,many,TRBJ1-4,CASSPQGGEKLFF,TGCGCCAGCAGCCCCCAGGGTGGCGAAAAACTGTTTTTT
TRBV12-3/TRBV12-4,.,.,TRBJ1-1,CASSQSNRAMNTEAFF,TGTGCCAGCAGTCAATCGAACAGGGCTATGAACACTGAAGCTTTCTTT
TRBV20-1,.,many,TRBJ2-3,CSAIAIQGVDTQYF,TGCAGTGCTATCGCGATACAGGGAGTTGATACGCAGTATTTT
TRBV3-2,.,once,TRBJ1-5,CASSQKKPGGSNQPQHF,TGTGCCAGCAGCCAAAAGAAGCCCGGAGGTAGCAATCAGCCCCAGCATTTT
TRBV12-3/TRBV12-4,TRBD1,few,TRBJ1-4,CASSSGGSTNEKLFF,TGTGCCAGCAGTTCAGGGGGTTCAACTAATGAAAAACTGTTTTTT
TRBV11-1,TRBD1,.,TRBJ1-1,CASSRLGDSRKGEAFF,TGTGCCAGCAGCCGATTGGGGGACAGCCGTAAGGGTGAAGCTTTCTTT
TRBV12-3/TRBV12-4,.,few,TRBJ2-3,CASSSQTTRLEDTQYF,TGTGCCAGCAGTTCTCAAACCACCCGACTAGAAGATACGCAGTATTTT
TRBV5-1,.,few,TRBJ2-2,CASSLSGNTNTGELFF,TGCGCCAGCAGCTTGTCCGGGAATACGAACACCGGGGAGCTGTTTTTT
TRBV6-2/TRBV6-3,.,few,TRBJ2-3,CASSYHRDSPTDTQYF,TGTGCCAGCAGTTACCACCGGGACTCCCCCACAGATACGCAGTATTTT
TRBV20-1,.,many,TRBJ2-4,CSARSLEDIQYF,TGCAGTGCTAGATCTCTCGAGGACATTCAGTACTTC
TRBV20-1,TRBD1,many,TRBJ1-1,CSATRQGLGTEAFF,TGCAGTGCTACCAGACAGGGGTTGGGCACTGAAGCTTTCTTT
TRBV5-1,TRBD1,many,TRBJ2-7,CASSPRTGGRYEQYF,TGCGCCAGCAGCCCCCGGACAGGGGGCCGGTACGAGCAGTACTTC
TRBV7-2,TRBD1,many,TRBJ2-5,CASSFDRATQYF,TGTGCCAGCAGTTTCGACAGGGCCACCCAGTACTTC
TRBV7-2,.,few,TRBJ1-1,CASSKSAGNTEAFF,TGTGCCAGCAGCAAATCAGCAGGGAACACTGAAGCTTTCTTT
TRBV28,TRBD1,few,TRBJ1-2,CASRTVGRGIAYGGYTF,TGTGCCAGCAGGACCGTGGGCAGGGGGATTGCCTACGGTGGCTACACCTTC
TRBV28,.,.,TRBJ2-7,CASSFLHYEQYF,TGTGCCAGCAGTTTCCTTCACTACGAGCAGTACTTC
TRBV11-2,.,many,TRBJ1-3,CASSLVASGNTIYF,TGTGCCAGCAGCTTAGTTGCGTCAGGAAACACCATATATTTT
TRBV10-3,TRBD2,.,TRBJ2-7,CAISPGLALAHEQYF,TGTGCCATCAGCCCGGGACTAGCCCTCGCCCACGAGCAGTACTTC
TRBV6-5,.,.,TRBJ2-2,CASAKSPGELFF,TGTGCCAGCGCTAAAAGCCCCGGGGAGCTGTTTTTT
TRBV7-2,.,many,TRBJ2-7,CASSTGTKYEQYF,TGTGCCAGCAGCACCGGGACAAAATACGAGCAGTACTTC
TRBV15,.,few,TRBJ2-1,CATSRDVWNEQFF,TGTGCCACCAGCAGAGATGTTTGGAATGAGCAGTTCTTC
TRBV10-3,.,.,TRBJ2-5,CAISESGRQQETQYF,TGTGCCATCAGTGAGTCGGGGCGACAACAAGAGACCCAGTACTTC
TRBV6-6,TRBD2,few,TRBJ2-1,CASSGSGSQHNEQFF,TGTGCCAGCAGTGGTAGCGGGAGTCAGCACAATGAGCAGTTCTTC
TRBV7-7,TRBD2,many,TRBJ2-3,CASSSGTSGRLDTQYF,TGTGCTAGCAGCTCGGGGACTAGCGGGAGGCTAGATACGCAGTATTTT
TRBV3-1,.,few,TRBJ1-3,CASSQLQSTGNTIYF,TGTGCCAGCAGCCAACTACAGAGTACTGGAAACACCATATATTTT
TRBV11-2,.,many,TRBJ2-4,CASSLGNIQYF,TGTGCCAGCAGCTTAGGAAACATTCAGTACTTC
TRBV6-2/TRBV6-3,TRBD2,few,TRBJ2-4,CASSALTSWVKNIQYF,TGTGCCAGCAGTGCCCTGACTAGCTGGGTCAAAAACATTCAGTACTTC
TRBV4-3,.,.,TRBJ1-5,CASSQLQGQPQHF,TGCGCCAGCAGCCAACTACAGGGACAGCCCCAGCATTTT